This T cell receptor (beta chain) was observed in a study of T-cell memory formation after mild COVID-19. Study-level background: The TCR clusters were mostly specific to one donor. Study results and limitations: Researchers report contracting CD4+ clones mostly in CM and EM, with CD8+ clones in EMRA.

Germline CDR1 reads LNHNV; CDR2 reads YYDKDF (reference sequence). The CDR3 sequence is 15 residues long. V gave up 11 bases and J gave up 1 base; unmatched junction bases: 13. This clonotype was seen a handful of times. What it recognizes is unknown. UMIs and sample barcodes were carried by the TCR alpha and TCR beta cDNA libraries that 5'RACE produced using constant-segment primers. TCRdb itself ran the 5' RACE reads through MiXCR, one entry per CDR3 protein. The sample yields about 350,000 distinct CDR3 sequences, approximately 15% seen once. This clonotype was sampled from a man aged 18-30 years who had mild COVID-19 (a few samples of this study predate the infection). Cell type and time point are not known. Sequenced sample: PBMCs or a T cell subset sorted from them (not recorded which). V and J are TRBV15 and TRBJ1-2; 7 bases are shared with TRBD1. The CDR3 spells CAAFRTGYDNYGYTF. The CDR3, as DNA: TGTGCCGCCTTTAGGACAGGTTACGATAACTATGGCTACACCTTC.